This TCR beta chain was recovered during a study of blood T cells in healthy people across ages. Isolation per sample recovered at least 6 million PBMCs. This CDR3 is 17 amino acids long. CDR1 is SGHRS and CDR2 is YFSETQ in the germline V gene. The V gene end was trimmed by 4 bases and the J gene end by 5 bases; junction bases not matched to a gene: 11. A second PCR of about 6 to 11 cycles used a sample-barcoded 5' primer and a J-beta primer mix. MiXCR, applied by TCRdb to the 5' RACE reads, yields one record per CDR3 protein. This table has 550,000 to 800,000 distinct CDR3 sequences, roughly 21% appearing once. This clonotype has more than one count but fewer than ten. Its antigen is as yet unknown. Study results and limitations: Naive T cell percentage strongly correlated with TCR beta diversity. Per million T cells, the diversity of TCR beta decreased roughly linearly as age advanced.

The sequence was obtained from a man in his sixties or seventies in good health. The sequenced sample was blood. This chain uses TRBV5-1 with TRBJ2-3, with TRBD2 matching over 12 bases. CDR3 sequence (DNA): TGCGCCAGCAGCGCACAACCTAGCGGGAGGGTTGGAGATACGCAGTATTTT. Translating gives CASSAQPSGRVGDTQYF.